This passage covers 27 T cell receptor beta chains from one sample sequenced in a study of shared clonotypes between healthy human individuals. Only in-frame clones appear in the TCRdb table, and some are missing; sequencing was by immunoSEQ multiplex PCR. The sample lists about 700,000 clones, approximately 79% occurring once. The sequenced material came from memory CD4+ T cells sorted from blood. As to subset: CD45RA-negative fraction. These TCRs come from a woman in her 30s in good health.

The V gene is TRBV28, the J gene TRBJ2-1; D may match TRBD1 or TRBD2 (5 bases each). The CDR3 runs to 15 residues. V shed 6 bases and J shed 0 bases, with 12 bases lying between them. CDR1 and CDR2 from the germline V gene are MDHEN and SYDVKM. The CDR3 reads CASSGADSSYNEQFF. CDR3 DNA sequence: TGTGCCAGCAGCGGGGCAGACAGCTCCTACAATGAGCAGTTCTTC.

The V call is TRBV11-2, the J call TRBJ1-1; D is perhaps TRBD1 (5 bases). This CDR3 is 14 amino acids long. V gave up 5 bases and J gave up 0 bases, with 10 bases separating them. Germline V CDR1 and CDR2: SGHAT, FQNNGV. CDR3 protein: CASSHGTVNTEAFF. The CDR3 DNA sequence: TGTGCCAGCAGCCACGGGACGGTGAACACTGAAGCTTTCTTT. Filled out from reference TRBV11-2 and TRBJ1-1, the complete variable domain reads EAGVAQSPRYKIIEKRQSVAFWCNPISGHATLYWYQQILGQGPKLLIQFQNNGVVDDSQLPKDRFSAERLKGVDSTLKIQPAKLEDSAVYLCASSHGTVNTEAFFGQGTRLTVV.

This clone has just one count. This chain links TRBV12-2 with TRBJ2-1; the table's D call of TRBD2 was not tested on the DNA. TRBV12-2 is a pseudogene segment. This CDR3 is built from 16 residues. CDR3 amino acids: CASRPESSGLRGEQFF. For the CDR3, the DNA is TGTGCAAGTCGCCCAGAGTCTAGCGGCCTCCGAGGGGAGCAGTTCTTC.

The genes are TRBV27 and TRBJ2-3, with D hard to call. The CDR3 runs 13 residues. Per germline, CDR1 MNHEY and CDR2 SMNVEV (reference sequence). V lost 3 bases to trimming and J lost 1 base, with 5 bases between them. CDR3 DNA sequence: TGTGCCAGCAGTTTTTGGGGCACAGATACGCAGTATTTT. This translates into CASSFWGTDTQYF.

This clone has more than one count but fewer than ten. The gene calls are TRBV7-9 and TRBJ2-5; 10 positions match TRBD2. The V and J ends lost 8 bases and 5 bases, in that order; junction bases with no gene match: 8. The CDR3 consists of 14 residues. Germline CDR1 is SEHNR and CDR2 is FQNEAQ (reference sequence). The CDR3 DNA sequence: TGTGCCAGCGCTGGAAGCGGGAGGGGTGAGACCCAGTACTTC. It specifies CASAGSGRGETQYF. The full variable domain, in which reference TRBV7-9 and TRBJ2-5 provide the parts outside the CDR3, is DTGVSQNPRHKITKRGQNVTFRCDPISEHNRLYWYRQTLGQGPEFLTYFQNEAQLEKSRLLSDRFSAERPKGSFSTLEIQRTEQGDSAMYLCASAGSGRGETQYFGPGTRLLVL.

The chain recombines TRBV5-1 with TRBJ2-1, with 8 positions matching TRBD2. Germline values: CDR1 SGHRS, CDR2 YFSETQ. After removal of 7 bases from V and 7 bases from J, the junction contained 13 bases not matched to a gene. The CDR3 runs to 15 residues. The CDR3 spells CASAGLVGRANEQFF. The CDR3 DNA reads TGCGCCAGCGCGGGATTAGTCGGGAGGGCGAATGAGCAGTTCTTC.

This chain links TRBV5-4 with TRBJ2-3; 7 bases match TRBD1. The CDR3 has 16 amino acids. V lost 3 bases to trimming and J lost 2 bases; unmatched junction nucleotides: 9. Germline CDR1 reads SGHNT; CDR2 reads YYREEE (reference sequence). The CDR3 is CASSYPTGQATDTQYF. As DNA, the CDR3 is TGTGCCAGCAGCTATCCGACAGGGCAAGCCACAGATACGCAGTATTTT.

The chain carries TRBV19 and TRBJ1-2, with TRBD1 identical over 7 bases. The trim removed 7 bases at V and 2 bases at J, leaving 13 bases unmatched. The germline V gene has CDR1 LNHDA and CDR2 SQIVND (reference sequence). CDR3 length: 16 amino acids. The CDR3 DNA reads as TGTGCCAGTACCAGACTCGGGACAGACCTCAACTATGGCTACACCTTC. The encoded protein is CASTRLGTDLNYGYTF.

This clone was counted only a few times. This rearrangement joins TRBV6-5 to TRBJ1-1; no clear D gene. V lost 6 bases, J lost 1 base, and 9 bases lay in between. CDR3 size: 13 residues. The germline V gene encodes CDR1 MNHEY and CDR2 SVGAGI. The CDR3: CASRTTENTEAFF. The DNA for the CDR3 is TGTGCCAGCAGAACTACGGAGAACACTGAAGCTTTCTTT.

The chain couples TRBV11-2 to TRBJ2-7, with 11 bases identical to TRBD1. J gave up 2 bases and V 5 bases, and 11 bases lay outside the gene matches. In germline, CDR1 is SGHAT, CDR2 FQNNGV. The CDR3 length is 17 residues. For the CDR3, the DNA is TGTGCCAGCAGCCCCCGGGACAGGGGGGAGGGGACCTACGAGCAGTACTTC. Protein: CASSPRDRGEGTYEQYF.

The chain employs TRBV6-1 and TRBJ2-1, with D possibly being TRBD1 (6 bases). Trimming shortened V by 8 bases and J by 3 bases, and 14 bases separated the two germline ends. Per the germline V gene, CDR1 is MNHNS and CDR2 is SASEGT. This CDR3 comprises 14 residues. CDR3 DNA: TGTGCCAGCGGCCGATCACAGGGCTACAATGAGCAGTTCTTC. Protein: CASGRSQGYNEQFF.

The chain employs TRBV19 and TRBJ2-1; 8 bases align to TRBD2. Losses at the gene ends were 3 bases for V and 7 bases for J; bases not matched to a gene: 8. CDR1 and CDR2 from the germline V gene are LNHDA and SQIVND (reference sequence). There are 15 residues in the CDR3. CDR3: CASSIRAGVLNEQFF. The CDR3 nucleotides are TGTGCCAGTAGTATTAGAGCGGGAGTCTTGAATGAGCAGTTCTTC.

In DNA form, the CDR3 reads TGTGCCAGCTCACCACCTCAGGGGACCCACAATGAGCAGTTCTTC. As protein: CASSPPQGTHNEQFF. The rearrangement uses TRBV18 and TRBJ2-1; the D gene is possibly TRBD1 (6 bases). The CDR3 is 15 residues long. Per the germline V gene, CDR1 is KGHSH and CDR2 is LQKENI. Trimming stripped 0 bases from V and 5 bases from J, with 11 bases between.

The chain links TRBV27 to TRBJ1-2; D ambiguous. Trimming took off 9 bases at V and 8 bases at J, with 16 bases between the two ends. Germline lookup yields CDR1 MNHEY and CDR2 SMNVEV (reference sequence). The CDR3 covers 12 residues. CDR3 in DNA: TGTGCCAGTTCGCCGTCTACGGGCGGCTACACCTTC. Its translation: CASSPSTGGYTF.

J is TRBJ2-2 and V is TRBV28; 10 bases map to TRBD1. The CDR3 sequence is 19 residues long. CDR1 is MDHEN, CDR2 SYDVKM, per germline. J gave up 6 bases and V 1 base, and 14 bases lay outside the gene matches. The CDR3 loop is CASSLSRGTGAGFAGELFF. As DNA, the CDR3 is TGTGCCAGCAGTTTATCCCGCGGGACAGGGGCCGGTTTCGCCGGGGAGCTGTTTTTT.

The chain recombines TRBV19 with TRBJ1-4, with D uncertain. Germline CDR1 and CDR2: LNHDA and SQIVND (reference sequence). V was clipped by 4 bases and J by 6 bases, with 15 bases between them. This CDR3 spans 15 amino acids. This CDR3 is CASSTFGSWDEKLFF. CDR3 in DNA: TGTGCCAGTAGTACGTTCGGGTCTTGGGATGAAAAACTGTTTTTT.

A single count supports this clone. The gene calls are TRBV6-5 and TRBJ2-3, with 7 nucleotides matching TRBD1. In germline, CDR1 is MNHEY, CDR2 SVGAGI. The CDR3 is made up of 12 amino acids. The trim removed 5 bases at V and 6 bases at J, leaving 2 bases unmatched. The CDR3 protein is CASSPTGDTQYF. Here the CDR3 DNA reads TGTGCCAGCAGTCCGACAGGGGATACGCAGTATTTT.

This clone was seen only a few times. The V and J genes are TRBV19 and TRBJ2-1, with 12 bases identical to TRBD2. Germline values: CDR1 LNHDA, CDR2 SQIVND (reference sequence). The V segment lost 4 bases and the J segment 7 bases; nucleotides outside the gene matches: 5. This CDR3 is built from 15 residues. The CDR3 here is CASSTGTSGWNEQFF. The DNA for the CDR3 is TGTGCCAGTAGTACCGGGACTAGCGGGTGGAATGAGCAGTTCTTC.

The rearrangement uses TRBV11-2 and TRBJ2-7; 10 positions match TRBD2. CDR1 is SGHAT and CDR2 is FQNNGV in the germline V gene. Germline trimming cut 5 bases from V and 0 bases from J; bases unmatched to any gene: 10. The CDR3 spans 17 residues. The CDR3 DNA reads TGTGCCAGCAGCCCAGCCCCGACTAGCGGGCCCTCCTACGAGCAGTACTTC. Protein: CASSPAPTSGPSYEQYF.

This clone has only a few counts. The J gene is TRBJ2-5, the V gene TRBV25-1, with D maybe TRBD2 (6 bases). The J call may be wrong; the DNA end is better matched by TRBJ2-7. Per the germline V gene, CDR1 is MGHDK and CDR2 is SYGVNS. CDR3 length: 15 residues. The CDR3 region is CASSGPGTPSYEQYF. The CDR3 bases are TGTGCCAGCAGTGGACCCGGGACTCCTTCCTACGAGCAGTACTTC.

This chain links TRBV28 with TRBJ1-2, with D perhaps TRBD1 (6 bases). V was pared by 2 bases and J by 3 bases, with 16 bases between. There are 16 residues in the CDR3. Germline CDR1 MDHEN, CDR2 SYDVKM. The CDR3 coding sequence is TGTGCCAGCAGTTTAGGCGGGGGGGCGCGGTACTATGGCTACACCTTC. Residues: CASSLGGGARYYGYTF.

This clone was counted only a few times. Written as DNA, the CDR3 is TGTGCCAGCAGTGGTCGTAATGGCTACACCTTC. This gives the protein CASSGRNGYTF. The chain employs TRBV28 and TRBJ1-2, with D unclear. The germline V gene has CDR1 MDHEN and CDR2 SYDVKM. The CDR3 is 11 amino acids. Trimming shortened V by 5 bases and J by 6 bases, and 7 bases separated the two germline ends.

V and J are TRBV28 and TRBJ2-7; D is perhaps TRBD1 or TRBD2 (6 bases each). Trimming shortened V by 3 bases and J by 3 bases, and 12 bases separated the two germline ends. The germline V gene encodes CDR1 MDHEN and CDR2 SYDVKM. CDR3 size: 14 residues. The CDR3 DNA sequence: TGTGCCAGCAGTTTGGCGGGACAAAACTACGAGCAGTACTTC. As protein: CASSLAGQNYEQYF.

The chain has TRBV11-2 and TRBJ2-6, with no clear D. V gave up 1 base and J gave up 0 bases, with 7 bases separating them. Germline V gene lookup returns CDR1 SGHAT and CDR2 FQNNGV. CDR3 length: 16 amino acids. The CDR3: CASSLGVVSGANVLTF. The CDR3 nucleotides are TGTGCCAGCAGCTTAGGGGTTGTCTCTGGGGCCAACGTCCTGACTTTC.

Comments on this clone: Other DNA sequences in the same sample also yield this CDR3. This chain joins TRBV19 and TRBJ1-1; no clear D. This CDR3 spans 13 amino acids. Between the trimmed V and J ends, which lost 6 bases and 0 bases, there was a span of 8 bases. CDR1 and CDR2 (germline): LNHDA, SQIVND (reference sequence). The DNA for the CDR3 is TGTGCCAGTAGCATATTCATGAACACTGAAGCTTTCTTT. Translated, it gives CASSIFMNTEAFF.

The genes are TRBV7-7 and TRBJ2-2; maybe TRBD1 (6 bases). The germline V and J ends were trimmed by 4 bases and 4 bases, with 7 bases remaining between them. The CDR3 consists of 13 residues. Germline-derived CDR1 and CDR2 are SSHAT and FNYEAQ (reference sequence). The DNA of the CDR3 is TGTGCCAGCAGCTCAGGGGTCACCGGGGAGCTGTTTTTT. This translates into CASSSGVTGELFF.

This clone was seen a handful of times. CDR3 bases: TGTGCCAGCAGCGTAGTTGAGGTCTTGAACACCGGGGAGCTGTTTTTT. Its protein is CASSVVEVLNTGELFF. This chain uses TRBV9 with TRBJ2-2, with unresolved D. Germline CDR1 and CDR2: SGDLS and YYNGEE. V lost 0 bases and J 1 base, leaving 10 bases between the germline ends. The CDR3 sequence is 16 residues long.